This passage covers 21 T cell receptor beta chains from one sample sequenced in a study of blood T cell repertoires in COVID-19. Method: immunoSEQ multiplex PCR; TCRdb's copy keeps in-frame clones and lacks some. The sample includes around 190,000 clones, roughly three quarters of them seen just once. The sample comprised peripheral blood. Every receptor here comes from a woman in her thirties or forties with COVID-19, enrolled during active disease.

The chain combines TRBV30 with TRBJ2-2; weak D call: TRBD1 (6 bases). Germline V gives CDR1 GTSNPN, CDR2 SVGIG (reference sequence). The CDR3 extends over 14 amino acids. V was cut by 2 bases and J by 5 bases, with 12 bases left in between. CDR3 sequence: CAWSLGQPTGELFF. The CDR3 bases are TGTGCCTGGAGTTTAGGACAGCCTACCGGGGAGCTGTTTTTT.

CDR3 residues: CASSKVLAGSRLGELFF. The CDR3 coding sequence is TGTGCCAGCAGCAAAGTACTAGCGGGGAGCCGTCTGGGGGAGCTGTTTTTT. This chain uses TRBV21-1 with TRBJ2-2; the D segment call TRBD2 is taken from the table without a DNA check. TRBV21-1 corresponds to a pseudogene. The CDR3 consists of 17 residues.

This chain links TRBV6-6 with TRBJ1-5; D is uncertain. The V gene's germline CDR1 is MNHNY and CDR2 SVGAGI (reference sequence). Trimming cost V 6 bases and J 0 bases, with 3 bases left between them. The CDR3 is 12 residues long. The CDR3 coding sequence is TGTGCCAGCAGCCATAGCAATCAGCCCCAGCATTTT. The encoded protein is CASSHSNQPQHF.

This chain connects TRBV29-1 to TRBJ2-6, with D perhaps given as TRBD1 or TRBD2 (5 bases each). The CDR3 is 16 amino acids. V gave up 4 bases and J gave up 0 bases, with 13 bases separating them. Germline CDR1 is SQVTM and CDR2 is ANQGSEA. This chain's CDR3 is CSVGEGPPSGANVLTF. The CDR3 DNA sequence: TGCAGCGTTGGAGAGGGGCCCCCCTCTGGGGCCAACGTCCTGACTTTC.

This clone appeared once. The chain employs TRBV3-1 (or the pseudogene TRBV3-2) and TRBJ2-3; weak D call: TRBD2 (6 bases). V lost 2 bases and J lost 3, with 15 bases in between. The CDR3 consists of 16 residues. Per the germline V gene, CDR1 is LGHDT and CDR2 is YNNKEL (reference sequence). The CDR3 DNA is TGTGCCAGCAGCCAATTCCCGGGAGTGGGAACAGATACGCAGTATTTT. Its translation: CASSQFPGVGTDTQYF.

This sequence joins TRBV10-2 and TRBJ1-2; 9 nucleotides line up with TRBD1. CDR3 size: 17 residues. J gave up 3 bases and V 1 base, and 9 bases lay outside the gene matches. Germline V gives CDR1 WSHSY, CDR2 SAAADI. The CDR3 loop reads CASSEWDREDVDYGYTF. The DNA of the CDR3 is TGCGCCAGCAGTGAGTGGGACAGGGAGGATGTCGACTATGGCTACACCTTC.

The rearrangement links TRBV18 to TRBJ1-5; D gene unclear. The CDR3 is made up of 15 amino acids. Germline lookup yields CDR1 KGHSH and CDR2 LQKENI. Deletions cut 1 base from V and 2 bases from J, with 9 bases between. CDR3 nucleotide sequence: TGTGCCAGCTCACCACAGAGTAATGGCAATCAGCCCCAGCATTTT. Translation gives CASSPQSNGNQPQHF.

V and J are TRBV20-1 and TRBJ1-2, with D perhaps TRBD1 (5 bases). This CDR3 contains 11 residues. CDR1 and CDR2 (germline): DFQATT, SNEGSKA (reference sequence). The CDR3 DNA reads as TGCAGCGGCGGGGGGTATGGCTCCTACACCTTC. As protein: CSGGGYGSYTF.

In this sample, this clone turned up once. The V gene is TRBV20-1, the J gene TRBJ1-1, with D possibly matching TRBD1 (6 bases). Germline values: CDR1 DFQATT, CDR2 SNEGSKA (reference sequence). CDR3 length: 11 residues. The V end was cut by 3 bases, the J end by 11 bases, with 13 bases between. As DNA, the CDR3 is TGCAGTGCTAGTCCACAGGGAGTCGCTTTCTTT. Protein: CSASPQGVAFF.

The V gene is TRBV29-1, the J gene TRBJ2-5; D is perhaps TRBD1 (6 bases). Germline V gives CDR1 SQVTM, CDR2 ANQGSEA. The CDR3 is 15 amino acids. V lost 6 bases to trimming and J lost 5 bases, with 22 bases between them. CDR3 DNA: TGCAGCGTCCGGCCCTACGGGACACTCGGGGAGACCCAGTACTTC. Its translation: CSVRPYGTLGETQYF. The complete variable domain, with remaining parts taken from reference TRBV29-1 and TRBJ2-5, reads SAVISQKPSRDICQRGTSLTIQCQVDSQVTMMFWYRQQPGQSLTLIATANQGSEATYESGFVIDKFPISRPNLTFSTLTVSNMSPEDSSIYLCSVRPYGTLGETQYFGPGTRLLVL.

The chain uses TRBV3-1 (or the pseudogene TRBV3-2) and TRBJ1-1; D remains unclear. The V gene lost 2 bases and the J gene lost 10 bases, with 14 bases spanning the gap. Germline assignment: CDR1 LGHDT and CDR2 YNNKEL (reference sequence). This CDR3 comprises 13 residues. CDR3: CASSQIATLPAFF. For the CDR3, the DNA is TGTGCCAGCAGCCAAATAGCTACCTTACCAGCTTTCTTT.

This clone came up a few times. The chain combines TRBV7-8 with TRBJ1-6, with unresolved D. This CDR3 is 15 amino acids long. Trimming stripped 5 bases from V and 6 bases from J, with 14 bases between. From germline, CDR1 is SGHVS and CDR2 FQNEAQ. CDR3 protein: CASSPGRAANSPLHF. CDR3 sequence (DNA): TGTGCCAGCAGCCCCGGGAGGGCCGCTAATTCACCCCTCCACTTT.

The rearrangement links TRBV19 to TRBJ2-5; 8 bases are shared with TRBD1. The CDR3 covers 13 residues. The V gene's germline CDR1 is LNHDA and CDR2 SQIVND (reference sequence). J gave up 2 bases and V 5 bases, and 1 base lay outside the gene matches. CDR3 DNA: TGTGCCAGTAGTCGACAGGGGCAAGAGACCCAGTACTTC. It yields the protein CASSRQGQETQYF.

J is TRBJ2-1 and V is TRBV6-6, with unresolved D. This CDR3 spans 12 amino acids. V lost 5 bases to trimming and J lost 6 bases, with 8 bases between them. Germline CDR1 reads MNHNY; CDR2 reads SVGAGI (reference sequence). CDR3 amino acids: CASSPASNEQFF. As DNA, the CDR3 is TGTGCCAGCAGTCCCGCGTCCAATGAGCAGTTCTTC.

This clone was counted once. V and J are TRBV18 and TRBJ1-4, with D perhaps TRBD1 (5 bases). Trimming stripped 6 bases from V and 7 bases from J, with 9 bases between. Germline V CDR1 and CDR2: KGHSH, LQKENI. The CDR3 totals 12 residues. The CDR3 reads CASSPDSEKLFF. CDR3 bases: TGTGCCAGCTCCCCCGACAGTGAAAAACTGTTTTTT. The whole variable domain, remainder taken from reference TRBV18 and TRBJ1-4, is NAGVMQNPRHLVRRRGQEARLRCSPMKGHSHVYWYRQLPEEGLKFMVYLQKENIIDESGMPKERFSAEFPKEGPSILRIQQVVRGDSAAYFCASSPDSEKLFFGSGTQLSVL.

V and J are TRBV6-2 or TRBV6-3 and TRBJ1-4; the D gene is possibly TRBD1 (5 bases). This CDR3 is built from 14 residues. V was shortened by 2 bases and J by 11 bases, with 15 bases between the two germline ends. Germline V gives CDR1 MNHEY, CDR2 SVGEGT. The CDR3 reads CASSYPVPPGKLFF. The CDR3 DNA follows: TGTGCCAGCAGTTACCCCGTACCGCCAGGGAAACTGTTTTTT.

The chain is built from TRBV4-2 and TRBJ1-4; D is unresolved. The CDR3 contains 16 residues. Trimming took 0 bases from V and 6 from J, leaving 14 bases between them. Germline lookup yields CDR1 LGHNA and CDR2 YNFKEQ. The chain's CDR3 is CASSQDLSSEYEKLFF. DNA for the CDR3: TGTGCCAGCAGCCAAGATCTTTCCAGTGAATATGAAAAACTGTTTTTT.

This clone was seen repeatedly, ten times or more. The chain couples TRBV5-1 to TRBJ1-6, with D unclear. Per the germline V gene, CDR1 is SGHRS and CDR2 is YFSETQ. Deletions cut 4 bases from V and 0 bases from J, with 8 bases between. CDR3 length: 15 residues. The CDR3: CASSLPSSYNSPLHF. The CDR3 DNA reads as TGCGCCAGCAGCCTCCCGAGCTCCTATAATTCACCCCTCCACTTT.

The chain has TRBV5-4 and TRBJ2-5, with 13 bases aligning to TRBD2. V trimming: 4 bases; J trimming: 4 bases; junction bases outside the gene matches: 10. From germline, CDR1 is SGHNT and CDR2 YYREEE (reference sequence). The CDR3 is made up of 17 amino acids. For the CDR3, the DNA is TGTGCCAGCAGCACCGGGACTAGCGGGGAAGTGGGAGAGACCCAGTACTTC. Amino acids: CASSTGTSGEVGETQYF.

The chain is built from TRBV5-1 and TRBJ2-7, with TRBD2 matching over 12 bases. This CDR3 spans 15 amino acids. Germline CDR1 SGHRS, CDR2 YFSETQ. The ends lost 0 bases at V and 3 bases at J; junction bases unmatched: 1. The CDR3: CASSLASGGDYEQYF. The DNA of the CDR3 is TGCGCCAGCAGCTTGGCTAGCGGGGGGGACTACGAGCAGTACTTC.

Only a few counts were recorded for this clone. The chain joins TRBV6-5 to TRBJ2-7; no reliable D call. Trimming stripped 5 bases from V and 1 base from J, with 15 bases between. The CDR3 covers 15 residues. The germline CDR1 and CDR2 sequences are MNHEY and SVGAGI. The CDR3 region has the DNA TGTGCCAGCAGTCAGTTGCGGCAGCCATCCTACGAGCAGTACTTC. It translates to CASSQLRQPSYEQYF.